This paragraph reports one T cell receptor beta chain. Source study methods: Amplification with reference gene primers provided the estimates of nucleated cell counts. Clones were read by immunoSEQ multiplex PCR, and TCRdb kept only the in-frame ones, dropping some. The D gene and trimming were derived from the DNA, and the V and J assignments and clone size from that table. This table has 150,000 or so clones, about nine tenths appearing once. The germline gives CDR1 MNHEY, CDR2 SMNVEV (reference sequence). V was clipped by 7 bases and J by 7 bases, with 14 bases between them. The CDR3 contains 14 residues. The entry originates in a study of blood T cell repertoires in COVID-19. Participants had their cohort set by participant-reported clinical history.

This TCR was recovered from a woman in her thirties or forties who had been exposed to COVID-19. The sequenced sample consisted of PBMCs or T cells enriched from blood (not recorded which). This chain joins TRBV27 and TRBJ1-6; unclear D gene. The CDR3 region is CASKLAGTNSPLHF. The DNA for the CDR3 is TGTGCCAGCAAACTGGCAGGAACAAATTCACCCCTCCACTTT.